This T cell receptor (beta chain) was identified during a study of blood T cell repertoires in COVID-19 (dated by TCRdb to the early 2020s). For the study in its entirety: Samples from collaborators originated in the United States, Italy and Spain and spanned both the acute and convalescent phases of COVID-19. The samples were drawn from the first 160 participants of the ongoing ImmuneRACE study and from some 1,300 subjects provided by 6 global collaborators. The repertoires were released in a freely available public database meant as a resource for research on the immune response to SARS-CoV-2. Where HLA class I and class II types were available, the types were taken from metadata supplied by the sample provider, not from assay-based typing. The prospective study material was composed of cDNA or gDNA derived from T cells, B-cell-depleted T cells, or PBMCs. Subjects who had been exposed to COVID-19, were actively infected with it, or had recovered from it provided the deeply sampled blood TCRbeta repertoires that made up the dataset. The sample metadata nearly always contained a de-identified subject ID, COVID-19 status, age in years and sex.

This clone was seen more than once but under ten times. What antigen it recognizes has not been identified. Within one base of it there is no much larger clone, and no base qualities were kept. The germline V gene (reference sequence) specifies SGHKS as CDR1 and YYEKEE as CDR2. From its cysteine to its phenylalanine, the CDR3 spans 13 amino acids. The entry retains the CDR3 DNA only, 39 bases that are in frame from base 1. Cut back by 2 bases and 5 bases, the V and J ends lie 10 bases apart. The study at large found these results: The quantity of clinical and demographic metadata differed by source and by participant and was supplied without curation.

Whole blood was collected in K2EDTA tubes by collaborating institutions according to the institutions' own protocols. For TCRbeta analysis, collaborators shipped samples as frozen whole blood, isolated PBMCs, or DNA extracted from either of those sample types. TCRbeta CDR3 regions were amplified from genomic DNA using the immunoSEQ Assay, a bias-controlled multiplex PCR. Per the original workflow: Nucleated cell counts per sample were estimated from amplification of reference gene primers within the assay. Sequence reads were collapsed and filtered to measure the absolute abundance of every unique TCRbeta CDR3 rearrangement. For each sample, productive Simpson clonality was calculated as the square root of Simpson's diversity index over productive rearrangements. TCRdb mirrors the immuneACCESS table, restricted to in-frame sequences. Some clones are absent from its copies; in checked studies, under half trace to an unresolved V gene, and the reason for the others is unknown. From that table come the V and J calls and clone size; the DNA was used to work out D and trimming. Recorded for this sample are tens of thousands of clones; about 90% of them occurred a single time. Approximately 14% of the sample is taken by the ten largest.

Sequenced: peripheral blood. The TCR sequence derives from a human donor in a cohort sampled during active COVID-19. The sequence is built from TRBV5-5 and TRBJ1-1; confidence is insufficient to name the D gene. The DNA reads as follows: TGTGCCAGCAGCTTCCTCACGGGTACTGAAGCTTTCTTT. This translates into CASSFLTGTEAFF.